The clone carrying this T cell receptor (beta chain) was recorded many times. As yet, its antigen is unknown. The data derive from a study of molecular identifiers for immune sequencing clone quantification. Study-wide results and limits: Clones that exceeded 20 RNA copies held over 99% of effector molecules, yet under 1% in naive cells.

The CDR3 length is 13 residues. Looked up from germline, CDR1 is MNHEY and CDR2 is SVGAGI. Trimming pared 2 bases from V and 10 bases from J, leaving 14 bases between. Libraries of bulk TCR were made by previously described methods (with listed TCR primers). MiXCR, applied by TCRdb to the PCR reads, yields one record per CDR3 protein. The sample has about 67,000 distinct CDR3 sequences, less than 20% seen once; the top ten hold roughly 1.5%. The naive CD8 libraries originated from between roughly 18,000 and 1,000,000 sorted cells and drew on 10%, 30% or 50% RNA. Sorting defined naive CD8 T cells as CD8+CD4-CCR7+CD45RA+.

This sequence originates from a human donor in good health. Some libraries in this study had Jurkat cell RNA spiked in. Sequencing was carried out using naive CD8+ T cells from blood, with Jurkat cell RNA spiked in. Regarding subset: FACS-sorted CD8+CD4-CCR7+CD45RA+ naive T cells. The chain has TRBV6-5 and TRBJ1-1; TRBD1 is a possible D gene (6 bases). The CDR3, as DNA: TGTGCCAGCAGTTACGGGCAGGGGCTTGGAGCTTTCTTT. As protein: CASSYGQGLGAFF.